The 14 T cell receptor beta chains listed next were all sequenced from one sample in a study of cytomegalovirus exposure and HLA in healthy donors. PCR employed 60 Vbeta and 13 Jbeta primers. Profiling relied on immunoSEQ multiplex PCR, and the TCRdb table lists in-frame clones only, not all of them. The sample includes nearly 110,000 clones, about 75% of them seen just once. What was sequenced was PBMCs. The receptors were sampled from a male donor in good health and CMV-seropositive.

V usage is TRBV5-1 and J usage is TRBJ2-3; 8 positions match TRBD1. V shed 0 bases, J shed 3 bases, and the junction held 6 bases outside the gene matches. The CDR3 is 16 amino acids. CDR1 and CDR2 from the germline V gene are SGHRS and YFSETQ. CDR3 sequence (DNA): TGCGCCAGCAGCTTGGTGACTGGACAGGGAACAGATACGCAGTATTTT. This encodes CASSLVTGQGTDTQYF.

The V gene is TRBV2, the J gene TRBJ1-4; 7 bases match TRBD1. After removal of 5 bases from V and 2 bases from J, the junction contained 5 bases not matched to a gene. There are 15 residues in the CDR3. The germline V gene has CDR1 SNHLY and CDR2 FYNNEI. The CDR3 spells CASSLLRGTNEKLFF. CDR3 nucleotides: TGTGCCAGCAGTTTACTCAGGGGGACTAATGAAAAACTGTTTTTT.

This clone has more than one count but fewer than ten. The chain is built from TRBV2 and TRBJ1-2, with 7 bases aligning to TRBD1. Germline CDR1 SNHLY, CDR2 FYNNEI. The CDR3 is 12 residues long. The junction had 3 bases not matched to a gene; V was cut back by 8 bases and J by 3 bases. As DNA, the CDR3 is TGTGCCAGCGGGCAGGGGGACTATGGCTACACCTTC. Translating it yields CASGQGDYGYTF.

A few counts support this clone. This chain uses TRBV19 with TRBJ2-7; D is perhaps TRBD1 (6 bases). V was cut by 3 bases and J by 7 bases, with 16 bases left in between. This CDR3 region has 14 residues. Germline CDR1 reads LNHDA; CDR2 reads SQIVND (reference sequence). CDR3: CASSIGGPSGEQYF. Here the CDR3 DNA reads TGTGCCAGTAGTATTGGGGGCCCATCGGGAGAGCAGTACTTC.

The chain couples TRBV27 to TRBJ1-4, with 7 nucleotides matching TRBD1. The J segment lost 8 bases and the V segment lost 6 bases, leaving 6 bases of the junction unmatched. Germline V gene sequence: CDR1 MNHEY, CDR2 SMNVEV (reference sequence). This CDR3 is built from 13 residues. CDR3 sequence reads: CASRRGGEEKLFF. DNA of the CDR3: TGTGCCAGCAGGAGAGGGGGCGAGGAAAAACTGTTTTTT.

The V call is TRBV18, the J call TRBJ2-1; a weak D match, TRBD1 (5 bases). Germline V gene sequence: CDR1 KGHSH, CDR2 LQKENI. The CDR3 contains 14 residues. Trimming shortened V by 0 bases and J by 3 bases, and 6 bases separated the two germline ends. CDR3 loop: CASSPPDSYNEQFF. CDR3 coding DNA: TGTGCCAGCTCACCACCCGACAGCTACAATGAGCAGTTCTTC. Together with reference TRBV18 and TRBJ2-1, the CDR3 gives the full variable domain: NAGVMQNPRHLVRRRGQEARLRCSPMKGHSHVYWYRQLPEEGLKFMVYLQKENIIDESGMPKERFSAEFPKEGPSILRIQQVVRGDSAAYFCASSPPDSYNEQFFGPGTRLTVL.

The chain recombines TRBV5-1 with TRBJ2-1; 13 nucleotides match TRBD2. The CDR3 loop spans 17 amino acids. The J segment lost 4 bases and the V segment lost 4 bases, leaving 8 bases of the junction unmatched. Germline CDR1 is SGHRS and CDR2 is YFSETQ. In DNA form, the CDR3 reads TGCGCCAGCAGCCGTCAACCACTAGCGGGGGGGTACAATGAGCAGTTCTTC. Its protein is CASSRQPLAGGYNEQFF. Combining the CDR3 with reference TRBV5-1 and TRBJ2-1 gives the whole variable domain KAGVTQTPRYLIKTRGQQVTLSCSPISGHRSVSWYQQTPGQGLQFLFEYFSETQRNKGNFPGRFSGRQFSNSRSEMNVSTLELGDSALYLCASSRQPLAGGYNEQFFGPGTRLTVL.

This clone was detected only a few times. The rearrangement joins TRBV27 to TRBJ1-6; TRBD1 matches 8 bases. The CDR3 consists of 15 residues. V lost 5 bases and J lost 10; bases outside the gene matches: 10. The germline V gene encodes CDR1 MNHEY and CDR2 SMNVEV (reference sequence). CDR3 in DNA: TGTGCCAGCAGTACCTTCGGACAGGGAGGGTCACCCCTCCACTTT. Amino acid sequence: CASSTFGQGGSPLHF.

This clone was recorded once. The chain joins TRBV4-3 to TRBJ2-7, with D perhaps matching TRBD2 (7 bases). V lost 0 bases and J lost 3, with 12 bases in between. Germline V gene lookup returns CDR1 LGHNA and CDR2 YSLEER. This CDR3 region has 15 residues. This chain's CDR3 is CASSQDTGTIYEQYF. The CDR3 coding sequence is TGCGCCAGCAGCCAAGATACAGGGACTATCTACGAGCAGTACTTC.

The V call is TRBV28, the J call TRBJ1-6; TRBD1 matches at 8 bases. V shed 6 bases, J shed 8 bases, and the junction held 6 bases outside the gene matches. The CDR3 runs to 14 residues. Looked up from germline, CDR1 is MDHEN and CDR2 is SYDVKM. The chain's CDR3 is CASRQTGVDSPLHF. As DNA, the CDR3 is TGTGCCAGCAGGCAGACAGGGGTCGATTCACCCCTCCACTTT.

V usage is TRBV5-8 and J usage is TRBJ1-1, with 7 bases aligning to TRBD1. Trimming took 8 bases from V and 4 from J; bases not matched to a gene: 8. The CDR3 consists of 13 residues. Germline V gene data show CDR1 as SGHTS and CDR2 as YDEGEE. The CDR3 bases are TGTGCCAGTTGGCCGACAGGGTTCACTGAAGCTTTCTTT. The encoded protein is CASWPTGFTEAFF.

The chain has TRBV18 and TRBJ2-7; tentative D call: TRBD1 (5 bases). Trimming took 3 bases from V and 5 from J, leaving 17 bases between them. The CDR3 spans 15 residues. Germline CDR1 reads KGHSH; CDR2 reads LQKENI. As DNA, the CDR3 is TGTGCCAGCTCACCGACGACAGTCTCCTTGAACGAGCAGTACTTC. It codes for CASSPTTVSLNEQYF.

The rearrangement joins TRBV10-1 to TRBJ1-4, with TRBD1 matching over 9 bases. Germline CDR1 and CDR2: WNHNN and SYGVQD (reference sequence). V lost 7 bases, J lost 7 bases, and 13 bases stayed unmatched. The CDR3 length is 16 residues. The CDR3 nucleotides are TGCGCCAGCAATGAACAGGGGGCAGGTCCTTCTGAAAAACTGTTTTTT. Translated: CASNEQGAGPSEKLFF.

The chain couples TRBV28 to TRBJ2-5; TRBD1 is a possible D gene (6 bases). The CDR3 loop spans 15 amino acids. The germline CDR1 and CDR2 sequences are MDHEN and SYDVKM. V was trimmed by 7 bases and J by 0 bases, leaving 15 bases between them. CDR3 DNA sequence: TGTGCCAGCACCGACAGGACTTGGTACCAAGAGACCCAGTACTTC. Protein sequence: CASTDRTWYQETQYF.